This T cell receptor beta chain is from a study of T cell changes during pregnancy in multiple sclerosis. The assay was immunoSEQ multiplex PCR, and TCRdb's table has in-frame clones only and misses some. Of 45,000 to 60,000 clones in the sample, 92% were seen once. CDR3 length equals 15 residues. With V trimmed by 5 bases and J by 0 bases, 4 bases remained unmatched. Germline CDR1 and CDR2: MNHNY and SVGAGI (reference sequence). Sample: CD4+ T cells from peripheral blood mononuclear cells, taken in the third trimester of pregnancy. The clonotype was recovered from a female donor with multiple sclerosis, enrolled in a pregnancy study. The chain carries TRBV6-6 and TRBJ1-5; 7 nucleotides line up with TRBD1. The CDR3: CASSDTGVSNQPQHF. The DNA for the CDR3 is TGTGCCAGCAGTGATACAGGGGTTAGCAATCAGCCCCAGCATTTT.